This T cell receptor beta chain was identified during a study of cytotoxic CD8 clonotypes in ibrutinib-treated CLL. This clone is a singleton in its sample. Produced via immunoSEQ multiplex PCR; TCRdb's table is partial and in-frame only. The profile shows around 25,000 clones, roughly 69% of them singletons. Trimming pared 4 bases from V and 5 bases from J, leaving 9 bases between. The CDR3 is made up of 13 amino acids. Germline CDR1 reads SGHTA; CDR2 reads FQGNSA. The gene calls are TRBV7-2 and TRBJ2-1; D is unresolved. This receptor was identified in a human donor with chronic lymphocytic leukemia. This specimen was PBMCs, taken at disease progression, from a patient treated with ibrutinib. As DNA, the CDR3 is TGTGCCAGCAGCTATAGTTCGGACAATGAGCAGTTCTTC. Translating it yields CASSYSSDNEQFF. The whole variable domain, remainder taken from reference TRBV7-2 and TRBJ2-1, is GAGVSQSPSNKVTEKGKDVELRCDPISGHTALYWYRQSLGQGLEFLIYFQGNSAPDKSGLPSDRFSAERTGGSVSTLTIQRTQQEDSAVYLCASSYSSDNEQFFGPGTRLTVL.